A single sample gave rise to the 7 T cell receptor beta chains below, sequenced in a study of identifying expanded T cells in peripheral blood. The assay was immunoSEQ multiplex PCR, and TCRdb's table has in-frame clones only and misses some. The repertoire holds 90,000 to 100,000 clones, 85% to 90% seen once, with roughly 3.8% in the top ten. The sample comprised blood. The receptors come from a person aged 18-69 years in good health.

This clone was detected a few times. The rearrangement joins TRBV19 to TRBJ2-7; tentatively, D is TRBD1 (6 bases). This CDR3 comprises 15 residues. Trimming removed 2 bases at V and 1 base at J, with 12 bases between. Germline V CDR1 and CDR2: LNHDA, SQIVND (reference sequence). The CDR3 nucleotides read TGTGCCAGTAGTATAAGACCAGGGGCTTCCTACGAGCAGTACTTC. It translates to CASSIRPGASYEQYF.

In this sample, this clone turned up once. The V call is TRBV11-3, the J call TRBJ2-7, with a weak D call TRBD1 (5 bases). Per germline, CDR1 SGHNT and CDR2 YENEEA. V shed 5 bases and J shed 5 bases, with 16 bases lying between them. The CDR3 length is 14 residues. The CDR3: CASSQGSVTDEQYF. CDR3 bases: TGTGCCAGCAGCCAGGGAAGTGTTACCGACGAGCAGTACTTC.

The chain recombines TRBV19 with TRBJ1-4, with unresolved D. V lost 6 bases and J lost 4, with 15 bases in between. Germline loops: CDR1 LNHDA, CDR2 SQIVND (reference sequence). This CDR3 contains 15 residues. The CDR3 loop is CASRPSRGFNEKLFF. In DNA, the CDR3 is TGTGCCAGTAGACCTTCTCGTGGATTTAATGAAAAACTGTTTTTT.

This rearrangement joins TRBV10-3 to TRBJ1-2, with 10 bases lining up with TRBD1. This CDR3 spans 13 amino acids. Per the germline V gene, CDR1 is ENHRY and CDR2 is SYGVKD. Trimming removed 6 bases from V and 3 bases from J; junction bases left unmatched: 1. Here the CDR3 DNA reads TGTGCCATCAGGGGGACAGGGGACTATGGCTACACCTTC. Its translation: CAIRGTGDYGYTF.

The chain is built from TRBV14 and TRBJ2-3; 10 nucleotides match TRBD1. The CDR3 length is 14 residues. Losses at the gene ends were 3 bases for V and 10 bases for J; bases not matched to a gene: 7. CDR1 is SGHDN and CDR2 is FVKESK in the germline V gene. CDR3 loop: CASSHPGQGGSQYF. DNA of the CDR3: TGTGCCAGCAGCCACCCCGGACAGGGGGGGTCGCAGTATTTT.

The V gene is TRBV7-3, the J gene TRBJ2-7, with TRBD1 identical over 10 bases. The CDR3 consists of 14 residues. J was trimmed by 3 bases and V by 5 bases; bases with no gene match: 4. Looked up from germline, CDR1 is SGHTA and CDR2 is FQGTGA. The CDR3 DNA sequence: TGTGCCAGCAGCCCGACAGGGGGCGTCTACGAGCAGTACTTC. This gives the protein CASSPTGGVYEQYF.

The chain recombines TRBV30 with TRBJ1-5, with 9 bases fitting TRBD1. Germline CDR1 reads GTSNPN; CDR2 reads SVGIG (reference sequence). The CDR3 is 15 amino acids. The V segment lost 2 bases and the J segment 6 bases; nucleotides outside the gene matches: 8. In nucleotides, the CDR3 is TGTGCCTGGAGTCCCGGACAGGGGCCTATTCAGCCCCAGCATTTT. This codes for CAWSPGQGPIQPQHF.